This T cell receptor beta chain was sequenced in a study of technical replicates of blood from a few donors. The V and J ends lost 4 bases and 3 bases respectively, with 13 bases between them. Germline V gene sequence: CDR1 SGHTA, CDR2 FQGNSA. The CDR3 length is 14 residues. This table comes from immunoSEQ multiplex PCR, and its TCRdb copy is limited to in-frame clones, with some not included. The sample includes 90,000 to 100,000 clones, under 97% of them seen just once. This TCR came from a human donor in good health. Sequencing was done on a sample of T cells isolated from PBMCs. The chain couples TRBV7-2 to TRBJ2-7, with D uncertain. CDR3: CASSSLGTNYEQYF. The CDR3 DNA reads as TGTGCCAGCAGCTCTCTTGGTACTAACTACGAGCAGTACTTC.